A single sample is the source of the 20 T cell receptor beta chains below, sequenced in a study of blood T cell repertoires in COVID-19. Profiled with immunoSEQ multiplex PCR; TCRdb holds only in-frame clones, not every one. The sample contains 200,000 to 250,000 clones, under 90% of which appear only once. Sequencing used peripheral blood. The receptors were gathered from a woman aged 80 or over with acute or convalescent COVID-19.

CDR3 in DNA: TGTGCCAGCAGCTTAGCAGGGTGGGGAGATACGCAGTATTTT. Translation gives CASSLAGWGDTQYF. The rearrangement uses TRBV11-3 and TRBJ2-3, with TRBD1 as a possible D gene (5 bases). Germline V gene sequence: CDR1 SGHNT, CDR2 YENEEA. V lost 1 base and J lost 5, with 10 bases in between. The CDR3 length is 14 residues.

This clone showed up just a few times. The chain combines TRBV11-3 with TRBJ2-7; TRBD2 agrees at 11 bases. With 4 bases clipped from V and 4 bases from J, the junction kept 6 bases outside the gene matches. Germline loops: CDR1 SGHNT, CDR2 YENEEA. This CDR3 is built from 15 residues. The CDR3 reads CASSSGLAGPYEQYF. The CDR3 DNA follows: TGTGCCAGCAGCTCAGGACTAGCGGGCCCTTACGAGCAGTACTTC.

The CDR3 is CASSLVKSPLHF. In DNA form, the CDR3 reads TGTGCCAGCAGCTTAGTTAAATCACCCCTCCACTTT. The genes are TRBV7-8 and TRBJ1-6; no firm D call. The germline gives CDR1 SGHVS, CDR2 FQNEAQ. The germline V and J ends were trimmed by 1 base and 10 bases, with 5 bases remaining between them. CDR3 length equals 12 residues. Supplemented by reference TRBV7-8 and TRBJ1-6, the full variable domain reads GAGVSQSPRYKVAKRGQDVALRCDPISGHVSLFWYQQALGQGPEFLTYFQNEAQLDKSGLPSDRFFAERPEGSVSTLKIQRTQQEDSAVYLCASSLVKSPLHFGNGTRLTVT.

The CDR3 bases are TGTGCCAGCAGTTATGGTTTGGCTGGAACTAATGAAAAACTGTTTTTT. As protein: CASSYGLAGTNEKLFF. The J gene is TRBJ1-4, the V gene TRBV28, with D uncertain. Germline-derived CDR1 and CDR2 are MDHEN and SYDVKM. The CDR3 runs to 16 residues. Trimming cost V 4 bases and J 1 base, with 13 bases left between them.

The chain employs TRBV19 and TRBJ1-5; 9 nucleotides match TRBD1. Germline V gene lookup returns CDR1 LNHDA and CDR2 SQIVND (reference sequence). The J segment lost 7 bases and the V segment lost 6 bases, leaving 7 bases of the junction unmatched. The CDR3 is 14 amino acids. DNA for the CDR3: TGTGCCAGTAGGGGACAGGGAAGGGGGCAGCCCCAGCATTTT. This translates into CASRGQGRGQPQHF.

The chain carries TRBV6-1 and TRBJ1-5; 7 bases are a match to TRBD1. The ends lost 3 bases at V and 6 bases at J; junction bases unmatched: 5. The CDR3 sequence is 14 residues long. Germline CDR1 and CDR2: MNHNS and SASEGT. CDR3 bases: TGTGCCAGCAGTGACGGACAGGACAGTCAGCCCCAGCATTTT. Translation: CASSDGQDSQPQHF.

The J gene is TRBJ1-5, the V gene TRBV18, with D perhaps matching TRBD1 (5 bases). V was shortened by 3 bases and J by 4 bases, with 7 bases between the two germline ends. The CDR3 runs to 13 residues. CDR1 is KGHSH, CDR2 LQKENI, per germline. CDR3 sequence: CASSPEGNQPQHF. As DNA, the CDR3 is TGTGCCAGCTCACCGGAGGGGAATCAGCCCCAGCATTTT.

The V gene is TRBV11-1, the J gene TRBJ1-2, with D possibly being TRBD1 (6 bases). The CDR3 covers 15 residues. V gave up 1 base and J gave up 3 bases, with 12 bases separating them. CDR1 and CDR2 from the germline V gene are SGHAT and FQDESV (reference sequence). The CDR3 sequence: CASSLESQGYYGYTF. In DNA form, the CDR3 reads TGTGCCAGCAGCTTAGAGTCACAGGGCTACTATGGCTACACCTTC.

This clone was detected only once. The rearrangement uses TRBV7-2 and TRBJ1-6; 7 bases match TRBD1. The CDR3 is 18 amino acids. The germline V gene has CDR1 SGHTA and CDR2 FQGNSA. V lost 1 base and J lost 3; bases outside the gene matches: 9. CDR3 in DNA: TGTGCCAGCAGCTTAGTAATAATGGGACAGAGCTATAATTCACCCCTCCACTTT. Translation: CASSLVIMGQSYNSPLHF.

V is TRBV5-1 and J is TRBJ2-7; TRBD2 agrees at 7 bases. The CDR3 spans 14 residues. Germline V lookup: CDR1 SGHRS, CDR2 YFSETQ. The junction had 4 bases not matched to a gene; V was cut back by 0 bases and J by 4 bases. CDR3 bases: TGCGCCAGCAGCTTGGATTCCGGGGGGTACGAGCAGTACTTC. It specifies CASSLDSGGYEQYF.

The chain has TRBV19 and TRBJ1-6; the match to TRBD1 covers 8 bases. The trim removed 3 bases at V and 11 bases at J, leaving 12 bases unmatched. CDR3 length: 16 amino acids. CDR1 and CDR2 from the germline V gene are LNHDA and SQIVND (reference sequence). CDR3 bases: TGTGCCAGTAGTATTGTCCCCGGACAGGGAAGTCCACCCCTCCACTTT. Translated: CASSIVPGQGSPPLHF.

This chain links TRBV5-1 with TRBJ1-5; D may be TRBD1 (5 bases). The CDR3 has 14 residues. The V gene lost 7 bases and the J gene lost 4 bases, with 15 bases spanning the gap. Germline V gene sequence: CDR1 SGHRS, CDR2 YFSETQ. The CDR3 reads CASAPNPGNQPQHF. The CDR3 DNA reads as TGCGCCAGCGCCCCTAACCCAGGGAATCAGCCCCAGCATTTT.

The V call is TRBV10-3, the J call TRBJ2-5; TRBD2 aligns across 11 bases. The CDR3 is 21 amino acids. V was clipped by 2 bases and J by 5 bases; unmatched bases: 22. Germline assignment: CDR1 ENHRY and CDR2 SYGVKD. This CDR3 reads CAISEPRELAGGFSSRETQYF. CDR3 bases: TGTGCCATCAGTGAGCCCCGCGAGCTAGCGGGGGGTTTTTCATCACGGGAGACCCAGTACTTC.

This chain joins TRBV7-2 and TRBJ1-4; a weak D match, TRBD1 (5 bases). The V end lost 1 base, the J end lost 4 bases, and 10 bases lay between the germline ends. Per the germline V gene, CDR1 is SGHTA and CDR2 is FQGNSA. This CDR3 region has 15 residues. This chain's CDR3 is CASSLDRGGNEKLFF. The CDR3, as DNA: TGTGCCAGCAGCTTAGATCGGGGGGGTAATGAAAAACTGTTTTTT.

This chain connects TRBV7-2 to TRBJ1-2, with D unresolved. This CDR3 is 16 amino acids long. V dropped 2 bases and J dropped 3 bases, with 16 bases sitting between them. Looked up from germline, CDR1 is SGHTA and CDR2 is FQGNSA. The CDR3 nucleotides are TGTGCCAGCAGCTTACTGGTCGGGAAGGCCCACTATGGCTACACCTTC. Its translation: CASSLLVGKAHYGYTF. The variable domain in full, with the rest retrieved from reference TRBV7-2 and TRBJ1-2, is GAGVSQSPSNKVTEKGKDVELRCDPISGHTALYWYRQSLGQGLEFLIYFQGNSAPDKSGLPSDRFSAERTGGSVSTLTIQRTQQEDSAVYLCASSLLVGKAHYGYTFGSGTRLTVV.

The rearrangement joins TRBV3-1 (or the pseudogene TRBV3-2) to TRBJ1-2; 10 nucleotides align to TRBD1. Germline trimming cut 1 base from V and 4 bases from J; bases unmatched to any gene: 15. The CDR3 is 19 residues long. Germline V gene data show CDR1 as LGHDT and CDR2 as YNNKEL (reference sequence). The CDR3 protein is CASSQVSGTGANPGYGYTF. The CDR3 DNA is TGTGCCAGCAGCCAAGTTTCCGGGACAGGGGCCAACCCCGGCTATGGCTACACCTTC.

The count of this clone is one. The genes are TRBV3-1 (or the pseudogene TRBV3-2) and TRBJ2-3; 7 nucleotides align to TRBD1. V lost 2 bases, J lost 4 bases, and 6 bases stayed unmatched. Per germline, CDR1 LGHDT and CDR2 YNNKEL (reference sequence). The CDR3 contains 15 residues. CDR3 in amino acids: CASSQLDRAADTQYF. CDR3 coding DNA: TGTGCCAGCAGCCAACTCGACAGGGCCGCAGATACGCAGTATTTT.

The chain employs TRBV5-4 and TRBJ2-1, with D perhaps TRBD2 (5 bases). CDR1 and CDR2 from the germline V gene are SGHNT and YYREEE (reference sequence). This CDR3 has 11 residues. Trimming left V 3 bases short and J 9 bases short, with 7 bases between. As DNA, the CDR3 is TGTGCCAGCAGCTCGAGGGCTGAGCAGTTCTTC. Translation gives CASSSRAEQFF.

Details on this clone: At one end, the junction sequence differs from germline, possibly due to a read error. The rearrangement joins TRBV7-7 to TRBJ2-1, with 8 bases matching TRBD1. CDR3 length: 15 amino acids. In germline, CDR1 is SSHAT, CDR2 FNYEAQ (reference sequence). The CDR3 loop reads CASSLAGQGYNEQFF. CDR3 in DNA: TGTGCTAGCAGCTTAGCTGGACAGGGCTACAATGAGCAGTTCTTC. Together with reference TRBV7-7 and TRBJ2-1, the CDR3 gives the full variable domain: GAGVSQSPRYKVTKRGQDVTLRCDPISSHATLYWYQQALGQGPEFLTYFNYEAQPDKSGLPSDRFSAERPEGSISTLTIQRTEQRDSAMYRCASSLAGQGYNEQFFGPGTRLTVL.

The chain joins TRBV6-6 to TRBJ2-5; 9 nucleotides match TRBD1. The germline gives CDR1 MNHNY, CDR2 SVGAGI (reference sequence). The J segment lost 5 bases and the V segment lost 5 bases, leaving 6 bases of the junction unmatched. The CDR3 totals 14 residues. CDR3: CASSPGQGSETQYF. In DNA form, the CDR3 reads TGTGCCAGCAGTCCGGGACAGGGTAGCGAGACCCAGTACTTC.